The next 21 T cell receptor beta chains were all read from a single sample in a study of blood T cell repertoires in COVID-19. Some clones are missing from TCRdb's copy, which holds only in-frame ones; the method was immunoSEQ multiplex PCR. The sample consists of around 180,000 clones, about 85% of them appearing once. The sequencing sample was made of peripheral blood. These receptors came from a person aged 65 to 79 with COVID-19, enrolled during active disease.

This chain uses TRBV10-3 with TRBJ2-7, with 9 bases lining up with TRBD2. Germline assignment: CDR1 ENHRY and CDR2 SYGVKD. The CDR3 has 16 amino acids. V gave up 0 bases and J gave up 1 base; unmatched junction bases: 4. CDR3 in amino acids: CAISESLAGRSYEQYF. CDR3 sequence (DNA): TGTGCCATCAGTGAGTCTCTAGCGGGAAGATCCTACGAGCAGTACTTC.

The genes are TRBV7-2 and TRBJ2-7, with TRBD2 identical over 7 bases. The V gene's germline CDR1 is SGHTA and CDR2 FQGNSA. V lost 2 bases, J lost 0 bases, and 10 bases stayed unmatched. This CDR3 has 17 residues. This CDR3 is CASSLQSGASSSYEQYF. Written as DNA, the CDR3 is TGTGCCAGCAGCTTACAGAGCGGGGCAAGTTCCTCCTACGAGCAGTACTTC.

This chain connects TRBV28 to TRBJ1-1; 8 bases are shared with TRBD1. The germline CDR1 and CDR2 sequences are MDHEN and SYDVKM. V gave up 6 bases and J gave up 1 base; unmatched junction bases: 4. CDR3 size: 14 residues. DNA of the CDR3: TGTGCCAGCAGGGGGGGGACAGGGAACACTGAAGCTTTCTTT. Translated: CASRGGTGNTEAFF.

The chain joins TRBV5-1 to TRBJ2-5; the D is unclear. The V gene's germline CDR1 is SGHRS and CDR2 YFSETQ. The CDR3 runs 14 residues. Deletions cut 0 bases from V and 2 bases from J, with 8 bases between. CDR3 loop: CASSLEPRQETQYF. The CDR3 nucleotides are TGCGCCAGCAGCTTGGAGCCCCGGCAAGAGACCCAGTACTTC. The whole variable domain, remainder taken from reference TRBV5-1 and TRBJ2-5, is KAGVTQTPRYLIKTRGQQVTLSCSPISGHRSVSWYQQTPGQGLQFLFEYFSETQRNKGNFPGRFSGRQFSNSRSEMNVSTLELGDSALYLCASSLEPRQETQYFGPGTRLLVL.

Comment on this clone: Relative to the germline gene, one junction end is altered; a read error may explain this. The chain has TRBV19 and TRBJ2-4, with 13 bases identical to TRBD2. The CDR3 covers 14 residues. CDR1 is LNHDA and CDR2 is SQIVND in the germline V gene (reference sequence). In DNA form, the CDR3 reads TGTGCCAGCACTAGCGGGGGGGCCATAACTCCCCCCGCCTTC. This sequence encodes CASTSGGAITPPAF.

A single count supports this clone. This chain links TRBV11-2 with TRBJ2-7; perhaps TRBD1 as D (7 bases). The CDR3 length is 15 residues. Trimming cost V 4 bases and J 3 bases, with 16 bases left between them. From germline, CDR1 is SGHAT and CDR2 FQNNGV. The CDR3 is CASSYQGGQYYEQYF. Here the CDR3 DNA reads TGTGCCAGCAGCTACCAGGGGGGACAATACTACGAGCAGTACTTC.

This chain connects TRBV5-1 to TRBJ2-2; TRBD2 matches 10 bases. Germline V gene lookup returns CDR1 SGHRS and CDR2 YFSETQ. V shed 0 bases and J 4 bases; nucleotides not matched to a gene: 3. The length of the CDR3 is 16 residues. The CDR3 sequence: CASSLGLAGATGELFF. DNA for the CDR3: TGCGCCAGCAGCTTGGGCCTAGCGGGGGCCACCGGGGAGCTGTTTTTT. The complete variable domain, with remaining parts taken from reference TRBV5-1 and TRBJ2-2, reads KAGVTQTPRYLIKTRGQQVTLSCSPISGHRSVSWYQQTPGQGLQFLFEYFSETQRNKGNFPGRFSGRQFSNSRSEMNVSTLELGDSALYLCASSLGLAGATGELFFGEGSRLTVL.

The chain has TRBV28 and TRBJ1-2; TRBD1 matches at 8 bases. Germline CDR1 is MDHEN and CDR2 is SYDVKM. The CDR3 covers 15 residues. V was pared by 5 bases and J by 4 bases, with 9 bases of the junction left unmatched. In nucleotides, the CDR3 is TGTGCCAGCAGTCTCCGGACAGGGACAGGCTATGGCTACACCTTC. Protein: CASSLRTGTGYGYTF.

The rearrangement uses TRBV28 and TRBJ2-3, with a tentative D call TRBD2 (5 bases). CDR3 length: 14 amino acids. The germline V and J ends were trimmed by 3 bases and 9 bases, with 16 bases remaining between them. The germline V gene encodes CDR1 MDHEN and CDR2 SYDVKM. CDR3 loop: CASSLTRPGGTQYF. In DNA, the CDR3 is TGTGCCAGCAGTTTGACCAGACCAGGCGGGACGCAGTATTTT.

J is TRBJ1-1 and V is TRBV6-6; D is possibly TRBD1 (6 bases). V lost 4 bases and J 5 bases, leaving 14 bases between the germline ends. The CDR3 is 14 amino acids. The germline V gene encodes CDR1 MNHNY and CDR2 SVGAGI (reference sequence). CDR3 nucleotides: TGTGCCAGCAGTTTCAGGGGTTCGGTTACTGAAGCTTTCTTT. Translation: CASSFRGSVTEAFF.

This chain connects TRBV6-1 to TRBJ2-6, with a weak D call TRBD1 (6 bases). V was trimmed by 2 bases and J by 0 bases, leaving 17 bases between them. Germline CDR1 reads MNHNS; CDR2 reads SASEGT. This CDR3 has 19 amino acids. CDR3 residues: CASSERGAGQSSGANVLTF. The CDR3 coding sequence is TGTGCCAGCAGTGAACGGGGTGCCGGACAGAGCTCTGGGGCCAACGTCCTGACTTTC.

This clone appeared once. This chain joins TRBV9 and TRBJ2-5, with D possibly TRBD1 on 7 matching bases. V gave up 4 bases and J gave up 4 bases, with 11 bases separating them. Germline assignment: CDR1 SGDLS and CDR2 YYNGEE. The CDR3 is made up of 13 amino acids. CDR3 protein: CASSSRGAETQYF. For the CDR3, the DNA is TGTGCCAGCAGCTCCAGGGGGGCAGAGACCCAGTACTTC.

The chain employs TRBV27 and TRBJ1-6, with TRBD1 matching over 11 bases. V dropped 2 bases and J dropped 8; count of bases not matched to a gene: 14. In germline, CDR1 is MNHEY, CDR2 SMNVEV (reference sequence). The CDR3 has 19 residues. CDR3 bases: TGTGCCAGCAGTTTAGACCGTCTATCGGGACAGGGGGGCGATTCACCCCTCCACTTT. Protein: CASSLDRLSGQGGDSPLHF.

The gene calls are TRBV7-6 and TRBJ2-7, with TRBD1 identical over 7 bases. The CDR3 covers 11 residues. Germline V gene sequence: CDR1 SGHVS, CDR2 FNYEAQ. The junction had 1 base not matched to a gene; V was cut back by 5 bases and J by 6 bases. CDR3 in DNA: TGTGCCAGCAGCCAGGGGGTCGAGCAGTACTTC. Its protein product is CASSQGVEQYF. The whole variable domain, remainder taken from reference TRBV7-6 and TRBJ2-7, is GAGVSQSPRYKVTKRGQDVALRCDPISGHVSLYWYRQALGQGPEFLTYFNYEAQQDKSGLPNDRFSAERPEGSISTLTIQRTEQRDSAMYRCASSQGVEQYFGPGTRLTVT.

The rearrangement joins TRBV4-1 to TRBJ1-4; 9 bases match TRBD1. The CDR3 spans 14 residues. CDR1 and CDR2 (germline): MGHRA, YSYEKL. After removal of 0 bases from V and 7 bases from J, the junction contained 0 bases not matched to a gene. CDR3 coding DNA: TGCGCCAGCAGCCAAGAGGGACAGGGTGAAAAACTGTTTTTT. Amino acid sequence: CASSQEGQGEKLFF.

The V and J genes are TRBV7-3 and TRBJ2-2, with no clear D. V lost 2 bases to trimming and J lost 5 bases, with 9 bases between them. Per the germline V gene, CDR1 is SGHTA and CDR2 is FQGTGA. The CDR3 consists of 14 residues. Here the CDR3 reads CASSLLRETGELFF. The CDR3 nucleotides read TGTGCCAGCAGCTTACTACGAGAGACCGGGGAGCTGTTTTTT.

The V and J genes are TRBV5-6 and TRBJ1-4, with no clear D. The V gene's germline CDR1 is SGHDT and CDR2 YYEEEE. V lost 0 bases, J lost 3 bases, and 12 bases lay in between. This CDR3 has 16 residues. CDR3 DNA: TGTGCCAGCAGCTTGGCGGGTTTCGGATCTAATGAAAAACTGTTTTTT. Protein sequence: CASSLAGFGSNEKLFF.

This chain connects TRBV5-1 to TRBJ2-2; no definite D call. Germline CDR1 reads SGHRS; CDR2 reads YFSETQ. V was cut by 4 bases and J by 6 bases, with 10 bases left in between. CDR3 length: 13 amino acids. CDR3 loop: CASSLPEAGELFF. CDR3 DNA sequence: TGCGCCAGCAGCCTGCCCGAGGCCGGGGAGCTGTTTTTT.

The V call is TRBV3-1 (or the pseudogene TRBV3-2), the J call TRBJ2-2; no definite D call. The CDR3 is 20 amino acids. The V end was cut by 0 bases, the J end by 3 bases, with 23 bases between. Per germline, CDR1 LGHDT and CDR2 YNNKEL (reference sequence). The CDR3 bases are TGTGCCAGCAGCCAAGATTTCGCGGCAGAGCCGGAGTTTTACACCGGGGAGCTGTTTTTT. Translation: CASSQDFAAEPEFYTGELFF.

A few counts support this clone. The CDR3 spells CASSIPPLYGYTF. As DNA, the CDR3 is TGTGCCAGTAGTATCCCCCCACTCTATGGCTACACCTTC. This sequence joins TRBV19 and TRBJ1-2; D unclear. This CDR3 contains 13 residues. The germline V gene encodes CDR1 LNHDA and CDR2 SQIVND (reference sequence). V lost 3 bases, J lost 4 bases, and 9 bases lay in between.

The chain uses TRBV6-1 and TRBJ1-5; 7 bases are a match to TRBD1. The V segment lost 2 bases and the J segment 6 bases; nucleotides outside the gene matches: 10. The CDR3 sequence is 16 residues long. The germline CDR1 and CDR2 sequences are MNHNS and SASEGT. The CDR3, as DNA: TGTGCCAGCAGTGAACTTACAGGGGCCGCGGGTCAGCCCCAGCATTTT. Residues: CASSELTGAAGQPQHF.